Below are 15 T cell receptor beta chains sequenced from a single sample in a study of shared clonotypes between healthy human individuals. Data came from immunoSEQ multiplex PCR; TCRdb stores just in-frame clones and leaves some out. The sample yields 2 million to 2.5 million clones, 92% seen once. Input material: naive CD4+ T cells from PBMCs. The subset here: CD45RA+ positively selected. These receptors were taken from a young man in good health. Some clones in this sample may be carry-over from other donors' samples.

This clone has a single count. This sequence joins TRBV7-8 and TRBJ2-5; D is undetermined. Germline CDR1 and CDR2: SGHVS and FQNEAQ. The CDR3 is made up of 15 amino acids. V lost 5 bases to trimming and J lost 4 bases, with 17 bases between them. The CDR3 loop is CASSPTGGNRETQYF. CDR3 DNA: TGTGCCAGCAGCCCAACGGGTGGGAACCGAGAGACCCAGTACTTC.

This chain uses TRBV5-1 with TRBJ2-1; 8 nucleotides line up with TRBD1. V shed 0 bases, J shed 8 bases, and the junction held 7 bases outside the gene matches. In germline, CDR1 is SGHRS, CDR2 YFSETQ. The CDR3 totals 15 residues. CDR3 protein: CASSLGRGLRDEQFF. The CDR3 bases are TGCGCCAGCAGCTTGGGCAGGGGGCTGAGGGATGAGCAGTTCTTC.

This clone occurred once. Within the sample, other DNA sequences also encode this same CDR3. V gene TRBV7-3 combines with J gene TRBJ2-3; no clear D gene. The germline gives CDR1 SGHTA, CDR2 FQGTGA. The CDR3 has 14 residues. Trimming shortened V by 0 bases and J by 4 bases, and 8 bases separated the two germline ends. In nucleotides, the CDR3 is TGTGCCAGCAGCTTAACGGGTGGGTCAGATACGCAGTATTTT. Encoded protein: CASSLTGGSDTQYF.

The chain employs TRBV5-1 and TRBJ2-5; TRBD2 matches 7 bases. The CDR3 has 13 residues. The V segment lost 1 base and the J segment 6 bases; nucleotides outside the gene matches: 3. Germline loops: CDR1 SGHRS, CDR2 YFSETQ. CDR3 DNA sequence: TGCGCCAGCAGCTTGCGGGAGGCAAAGACCCAGTACTTC. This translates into CASSLREAKTQYF.

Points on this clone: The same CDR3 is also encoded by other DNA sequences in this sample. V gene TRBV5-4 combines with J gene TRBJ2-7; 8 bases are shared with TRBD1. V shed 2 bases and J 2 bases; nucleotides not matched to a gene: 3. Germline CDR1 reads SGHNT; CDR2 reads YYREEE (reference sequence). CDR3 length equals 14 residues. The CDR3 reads CASSFGQGPYEQYF. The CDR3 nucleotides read TGTGCCAGCAGCTTTGGACAGGGTCCCTACGAGCAGTACTTC.

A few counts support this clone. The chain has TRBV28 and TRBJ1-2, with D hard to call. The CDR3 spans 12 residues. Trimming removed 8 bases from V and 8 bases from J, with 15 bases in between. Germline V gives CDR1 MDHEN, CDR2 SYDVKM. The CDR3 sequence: CASGPGVGGYTF. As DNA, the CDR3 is TGTGCCAGCGGCCCGGGCGTAGGGGGCTACACCTTC.

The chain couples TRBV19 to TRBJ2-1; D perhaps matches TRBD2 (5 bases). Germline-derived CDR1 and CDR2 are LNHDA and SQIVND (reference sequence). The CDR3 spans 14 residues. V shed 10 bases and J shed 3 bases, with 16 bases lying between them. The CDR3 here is CATGRAGSYNEQFF. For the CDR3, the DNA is TGTGCCACGGGTCGGGCGGGTAGCTACAATGAGCAGTTCTTC.

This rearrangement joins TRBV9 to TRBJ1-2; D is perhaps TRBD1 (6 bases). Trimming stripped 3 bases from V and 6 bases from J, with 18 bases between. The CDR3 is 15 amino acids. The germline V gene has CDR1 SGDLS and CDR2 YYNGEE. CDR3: CASSAQLRGEDGYTF. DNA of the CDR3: TGTGCCAGCAGCGCCCAACTAAGGGGGGAAGATGGCTACACCTTC.

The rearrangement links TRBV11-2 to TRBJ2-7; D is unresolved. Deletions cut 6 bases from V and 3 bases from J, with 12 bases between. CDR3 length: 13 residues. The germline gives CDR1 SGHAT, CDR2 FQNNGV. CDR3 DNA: TGTGCCAGCAGACTCACGGTGGGCTACGAGCAGTACTTC. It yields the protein CASRLTVGYEQYF.

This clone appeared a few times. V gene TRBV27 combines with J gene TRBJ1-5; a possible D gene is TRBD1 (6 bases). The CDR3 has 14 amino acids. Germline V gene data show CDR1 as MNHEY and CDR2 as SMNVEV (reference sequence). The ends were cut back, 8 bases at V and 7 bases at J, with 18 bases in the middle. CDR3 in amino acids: CASQDSGDGQPQHF. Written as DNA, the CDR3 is TGTGCCAGCCAGGACAGTGGGGACGGCCAGCCCCAGCATTTT.

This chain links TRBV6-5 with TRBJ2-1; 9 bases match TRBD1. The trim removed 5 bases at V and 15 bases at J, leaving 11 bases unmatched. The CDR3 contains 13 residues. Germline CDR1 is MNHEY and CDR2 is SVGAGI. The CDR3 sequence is CASSPAHTGGPFF. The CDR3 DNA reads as TGTGCCAGCAGTCCCGCCCACACAGGGGGCCCGTTCTTC.

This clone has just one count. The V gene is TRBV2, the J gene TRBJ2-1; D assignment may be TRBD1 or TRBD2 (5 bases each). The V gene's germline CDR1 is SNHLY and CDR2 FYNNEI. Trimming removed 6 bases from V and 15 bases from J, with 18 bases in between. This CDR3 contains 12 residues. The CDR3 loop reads CASRIRDGMVFF. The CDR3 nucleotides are TGTGCCAGCAGAATCCGGGACGGGATGGTGTTCTTC. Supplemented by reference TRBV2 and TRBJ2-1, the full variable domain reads EPEVTQTPSHQVTQMGQEVILRCVPISNHLYFYWYRQILGQKVEFLVSFYNNEISEKSEIFDDQFSVERPDGSNFTLKIRSTKLEDSAMYFCASRIRDGMVFFGPGTRLTVL.

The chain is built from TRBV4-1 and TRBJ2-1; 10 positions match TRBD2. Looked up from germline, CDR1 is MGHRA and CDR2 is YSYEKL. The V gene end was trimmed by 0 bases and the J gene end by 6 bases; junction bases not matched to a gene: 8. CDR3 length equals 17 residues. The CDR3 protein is CASSQDRGSGRGNEQFF. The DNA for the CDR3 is TGCGCCAGCAGCCAAGATAGGGGGAGCGGGAGGGGCAATGAGCAGTTCTTC.

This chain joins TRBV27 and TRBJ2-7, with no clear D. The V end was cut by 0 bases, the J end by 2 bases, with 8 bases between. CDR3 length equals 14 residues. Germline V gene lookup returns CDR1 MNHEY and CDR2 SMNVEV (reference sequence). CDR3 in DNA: TGTGCCAGCAGTTTATCGGTAGGGACCTACGAGCAGTACTTC. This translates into CASSLSVGTYEQYF.

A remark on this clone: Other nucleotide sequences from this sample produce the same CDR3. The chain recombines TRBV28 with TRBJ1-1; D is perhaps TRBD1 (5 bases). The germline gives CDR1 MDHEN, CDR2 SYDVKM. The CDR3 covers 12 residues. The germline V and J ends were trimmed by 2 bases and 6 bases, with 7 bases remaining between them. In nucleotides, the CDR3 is TGTGCCAGCAGTTTAACAGGCTCTGAAGCTTTCTTT. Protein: CASSLTGSEAFF.